The clone carrying this TCR beta chain is a singleton in its sample. This specimen comes from a study of blood T cell repertoires in COVID-19. On the study more broadly: From T cells, B-cell-depleted T cells, or PBMCs came the material, which was cDNA or gDNA.

Assay used: immunoSEQ multiplex PCR; TCRdb lists only in-frame clones, some missing. Of 350,000 to 500,000 clones in the sample, about 90% were seen once. Germline CDR1 SGHRS, CDR2 YFSETQ. The CDR3 is made up of 15 amino acids. J gave up 5 bases and V 4 bases, and 8 bases lay outside the gene matches. The chain uses TRBV5-1 and TRBJ2-1; 8 bases map to TRBD1. The TCR comes from a man between 18 and 35 years old with COVID-19, enrolled during active disease. The specimen sequenced was peripheral blood. In DNA form, the CDR3 reads TGCGCCAGCAGCCCTATACCGGGACAGGACAATGAGCAGTTCTTC. It yields the protein CASSPIPGQDNEQFF.